The clone carrying this T cell receptor (beta chain) was observed a few times. The data are from a study of cytotoxic CD8 clonotypes in ibrutinib-treated CLL. Study details: Response samples were taken after a median roughly 12 months of treatment, range 6 to 36.

Library input was about 2.2 micrograms of DNA from cryopreserved PBMCs. V dropped 5 bases and J dropped 6; count of bases not matched to a gene: 8. Germline V lookup: CDR1 LNHDA, CDR2 SQIVND (reference sequence). This CDR3 comprises 14 residues. The method was immunoSEQ multiplex PCR; TCRdb's version includes in-frame clones alone and lacks a portion of them. The sample has approximately 57,000 clones, roughly 50% seen once. This receptor was obtained from a human donor with chronic lymphocytic leukemia. This sample comprised PBMCs, obtained after 24 months of ibrutinib treatment. The gene calls are TRBV19 and TRBJ1-2; 8 bases are shared with TRBD1. CDR3 residues: CASSSRQGRDGYTF. CDR3 DNA: TGTGCCAGTAGTTCCCGACAGGGGAGGGATGGCTACACCTTC.